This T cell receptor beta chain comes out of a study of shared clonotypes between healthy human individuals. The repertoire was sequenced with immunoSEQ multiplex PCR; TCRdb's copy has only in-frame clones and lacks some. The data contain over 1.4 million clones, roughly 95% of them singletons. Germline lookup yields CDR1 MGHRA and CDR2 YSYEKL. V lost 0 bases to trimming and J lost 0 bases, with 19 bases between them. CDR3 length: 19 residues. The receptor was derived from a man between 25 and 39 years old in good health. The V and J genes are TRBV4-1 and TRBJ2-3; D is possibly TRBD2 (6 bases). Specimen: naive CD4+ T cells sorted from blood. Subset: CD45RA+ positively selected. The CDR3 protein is CASSQDFRDLIFSTDTQYF. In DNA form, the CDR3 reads TGCGCCAGCAGCCAAGATTTTCGGGACTTGATATTTAGCACAGATACGCAGTATTTT.